The 2 T cell receptor beta chains below all came from one sample that was sequenced in a study of T-cell reconstitution after alpha-beta-depleted transplantation in children. The TCRbeta library incorporated unique molecular identifiers. TCRdb passed the PCR reads through MiXCR, listing each CDR3 protein once. The data show some 840,000 distinct CDR3 sequences, less than 20% seen once. The material sequenced was PBMCs, mostly from graft donor cells, taken 360 days after TCRalphabeta/CD19-depleted stem cell transplant. These receptors came from a male patient younger than 18 who had a stem cell transplant for acute lymphoblastic leukemia, so the T cells may come from the graft donor.

This clonotype was detected only a few times. This rearrangement joins TRBV2 to TRBJ2-1; 8 bases are shared with TRBD2. The CDR3 runs to 15 residues. The V gene end was trimmed by 4 bases and the J gene end by 5 bases; junction bases not matched to a gene: 7. Germline-derived CDR1 and CDR2 are SNHLY and FYNNEI. CDR3 coding DNA: TGTGCCAGCAGTGCCCTCGGGAGGGGGGACAATGAGCAGTTCTTC. Translating it yields CASSALGRGDNEQFF. Filled out from reference TRBV2 and TRBJ2-1, the complete variable domain reads EPEVTQTPSHQVTQMGQEVILRCVPISNHLYFYWYRQILGQKVEFLVSFYNNEISEKSEIFDDQFSVERPDGSNFTLKIRSTKLEDSAMYFCASSALGRGDNEQFFGPGTRLTVL.

This clonotype appeared a few times. The genes are TRBV12-3 or TRBV12-4 and TRBJ2-3; D is unresolved. CDR3 length: 14 amino acids. Trimming pared 5 bases from V and 4 bases from J, leaving 13 bases between. CDR3 nucleotides: TGTGCCAGCAGTCGCTTGAGAGCTGCAGATACGCAGTATTTT. Protein product: CASSRLRAADTQYF.